A selection of T cell receptor beta chains follows, all from one sample in a study of vaccination and CD4 T cells after COVID-19. TCRdb processed the PCR reads anew with MiXCR; each CDR3 protein has one entry. The sample consists of around 13,000 distinct CDR3 sequences, around a third of them appearing once. Their cognate antigens are unknown. The sample in question was CD4+ T cells from blood, cultured in vitro, obtained after SARS-CoV-2 vaccination. All receptors come from a human donor who had recovered from COVID-19. CDR3s include the opening cysteine and the closing phenylalanine or tryptophan. D genes are given only for firm matches. The size field is filled for only some rows; it gives once, few, many or a size class.

TRBD1	.	TRBV6-2/TRBV6-3	TRBJ1-1	TGTGCCAGCAGTTACACCCCTCAAACCGGGACAGGGGGGACTGAAGCTTTCTTT	CASSYTPQTGTGGTEAFF
.	.	TRBV29-1	TRBJ1-2	TGCAGCGTTGAAAGGCAGGGTTCCTTCTATGGCTACACCTTC	CSVERQGSFYGYTF
.	.	TRBV6-4	TRBJ2-7	TGTGCCAGCAGTGCCCTAGAGGTGATAGCTTCCTACGAGCAGTACTTC	CASSALEVIASYEQYF
.	.	TRBV6-1	TRBJ2-7	TGTGCCAGCACCGACTGGGGGCAGGGAGGGTCCTACGAGCAGTACTTC	CASTDWGQGGSYEQYF
.	.	TRBV28	TRBJ2-3	TGTGCCAGCGCCGGGACCACGGATCGAGATACGCAGTATTTT	CASAGTTDRDTQYF
.	.	TRBV12-3/TRBV12-4	TRBJ2-7	TGTGCCAGCAGTTTAATGGCGGGCTGGCAAACCTACGAGCAGTACTTC	CASSLMAGWQTYEQYF
.	few	TRBV19	TRBJ1-2	TGTGCCAGTAGTATCGAGTTCGCCAGGGTCCCTCTTTTTGGCTACACCTTC	CASSIEFARVPLFGYTF
.	few	TRBV20-1	TRBJ2-3	TGCAGTGCTAGAAGCCCTAGAAGTAGCACAGATACGCAGTATTTT	CSARSPRSSTDTQYF
.	.	TRBV3-1	TRBJ2-7	TGTGCCAGCACCTTAGGCCCCCACCGGGGGGAGCAGTACTTC	CASTLGPHRGEQYF
.	few	TRBV6-1	TRBJ2-1	TGTGCCAGCAGCGCAACCCGTCTGGGCCCAGAGCAGTTCTTC	CASSATRLGPEQFF
.	few	TRBV11-2	TRBJ2-3	TGTGCCAGCAGCCCCTCAGGAGGTACGCAGTATTTT	CASSPSGGTQYF
TRBD2	.	TRBV7-2	TRBJ2-1	TGTGCCAGCAGCTTACGAGCGGGAGCGCTCCATGAGCAGTTCTTC	CASSLRAGALHEQFF
TRBD1	.	TRBV20-1	TRBJ2-1	TGCAGTGCTAGGAGTTGGACAGGGCTGGGTAATGAGCAGTTCTTC	CSARSWTGLGNEQFF
.	.	TRBV6-1	TRBJ2-3	TGTGCCAGCAGCCCTACTAGGAGTTCAGATACGCAGTATTTT	CASSPTRSSDTQYF
.	few	TRBV6-1	TRBJ1-3	TGTGCCAGCAGCCTCTCGCCGGGCGTCGGAAACACCATATATTTT	CASSLSPGVGNTIYF
.	few	TRBV7-2	TRBJ1-6	TGTGCCAGCAGCTTGAATTTTAATAATTCACCCCTCCACTTT	CASSLNFNNSPLHF
.	.	TRBV28	TRBJ1-5	TGTGCCAGCAGTTTAAAAGGGGCCTACAATCAGCCCCAGCATTTT	CASSLKGAYNQPQHF
TRBD2	few	TRBV24-1	TRBJ2-1	TGTGCCACCAGTGACCTCCATAGCGGGAGCTCCTACAATGAGCAGTTCTTC	CATSDLHSGSSYNEQFF
TRBD1	.	TRBV6-5	TRBJ1-6	TGTGCCAGCAGTTACCGGGACAGGAATTCACCCCTCCACTTT	CASSYRDRNSPLHF
.	.	TRBV20-1	TRBJ2-7	TGCAGTGCTCTCTTTAGTCGGGCCGCCTACGAGCAGTACTTC	CSALFSRAAYEQYF
.	few	TRBV15	TRBJ1-2	TGTGCCACCAGCAGAGATCGGGGTAACTATGGCTACACCTTC	CATSRDRGNYGYTF
TRBD1	few	TRBV6-1	TRBJ1-2	TGTGCCAGCGGACAGGTCCTATTCTATGGCTACACCTTC	CASGQVLFYGYTF
.	.	TRBV19	TRBJ2-3	TGTGCCAGTAGGCTAAACAGGGTTAAGGCGGCAGATACGCAGTATTTT	CASRLNRVKAADTQYF
.	.	TRBV7-2	TRBJ2-3	TGTGCCAGCAGCTTAGGACTAGTGGGGCCAGATACGCAGTATTTT	CASSLGLVGPDTQYF
TRBD1	.	TRBV15	TRBJ2-2	TGTGCCACCAGCAGAGATTATTCATCCAGGACAGGGATTTACCGCGCGAACACCGGGGAGCTGTTTTTT	CATSRDYSSRTGIYRANTGELFF
.	.	TRBV5-6	TRBJ2-6	TGTGCCAGCAGGGGGGATAGCCCGGTTGGTGTCCTGACTTTC	CASRGDSPVGVLTF
.	few	TRBV7-9	TRBJ2-4	TGTGCCAGCAGCGCGTACAGGGATGCCAAAAACATTCAGTACTTC	CASSAYRDAKNIQYF
.	.	TRBV6-1	TRBJ1-2	TGTGCCAGCAGTGAAGCGGGCTATGGCTACACCTTC	CASSEAGYGYTF
.	.	TRBV6-5	TRBJ1-2	TGTGCCGGCAGTTACTCAGTTGGGGGAGGCTACACCTTC	CAGSYSVGGGYTF
.	.	TRBV20-1	TRBJ2-7	TGCAGTGCTCGTCCACCCAACGGCGGCTACGAGCAGTACTTC	CSARPPNGGYEQYF
TRBD1	.	TRBV7-8	TRBJ2-3	TGTGCCAGCAGCGCGAATCGACAGGGGGCTACAGATACGCAGTATTTT	CASSANRQGATDTQYF
.	.	TRBV2	TRBJ2-2	TGTGCCAGCAGTGAACAGACGAACACCGGGGAGCTGTTTTTT	CASSEQTNTGELFF
TRBD2	.	TRBV7-9	TRBJ2-3	TGTGCCAGCAGCATACCCCCGGGGGGACTAGCGGGGGCAGATACGCAGTATTTT	CASSIPPGGLAGADTQYF
.	few	TRBV7-2	TRBJ2-6	TGTGCCAGCAGGATAACGGGGGTTGGGGCCAACGTCCTGACTTTC	CASRITGVGANVLTF
.	few	TRBV7-9	TRBJ2-7	TGTGCCAGCAGCTTCGACCCCGGCGAGCAGTACTTC	CASSFDPGEQYF
TRBD2	.	TRBV4-3	TRBJ2-3	TGCGCCAGCGGACTAGCGGGGGACACAGATACGCAGTATTTT	CASGLAGDTDTQYF
.	.	TRBV2	TRBJ2-7	TGTGCCAGTGCAGTCCCCTCCTCCTACGAGCAGTACTTC	CASAVPSSYEQYF
TRBD2	.	TRBV6-2/TRBV6-3	TRBJ2-3	TGTGCCAGCAGTCCCCTTACTAGCGGGAGGACCACAGATACGCAGTATTTT	CASSPLTSGRTTDTQYF